One sample yielded the 16 T cell receptor beta chains listed below, sequenced in a study of T cell changes during pregnancy in multiple sclerosis. Produced via immunoSEQ multiplex PCR; TCRdb's table is partial and in-frame only. The profile shows around 100,000 clones, almost 95% of them singletons. The specimen was peripheral blood, collected before pregnancy. The receptors shown here come from a female donor with multiple sclerosis, enrolled in a pregnancy study.

Points on this clone: The sample has other DNA sequences that encode this CDR3 too. The gene calls are TRBV27 and TRBJ2-7, with TRBD1 as a possible D gene (6 bases). Trimming left V 3 bases short and J 4 bases short, with 16 bases between. This CDR3 has 15 amino acids. Germline V gene sequence: CDR1 MNHEY, CDR2 SMNVEV (reference sequence). The CDR3 sequence: CASSLTGAPGYEQYF. DNA for the CDR3: TGTGCCAGCAGTTTGACAGGCGCCCCTGGTTACGAGCAGTACTTC.

The chain is built from TRBV7-3 and TRBJ1-1; D is unclear. V was cut by 0 bases and J by 5 bases, with 10 bases left in between. Germline CDR1 is SGHTA and CDR2 is FQGTGA. The CDR3 extends over 14 amino acids. Here the CDR3 DNA reads TGTGCCAGCAGCTTAACCCCAGATCAAACTGAAGCTTTCTTT. Encoded protein: CASSLTPDQTEAFF. The entire variable domain, with the rest obtained from reference TRBV7-3 and TRBJ1-1, is as follows: GAGVSQTPSNKVTEKGKYVELRCDPISGHTALYWYRQSLGQGPEFLIYFQGTGAADDSGLPNDRFFAVRPEGSVSTLKIQRTERGDSAVYLCASSLTPDQTEAFFGQGTRLTVV.

This rearrangement joins TRBV19 to TRBJ1-1; possibly TRBD1 for D (6 bases). This CDR3 is built from 14 residues. Trimming cost V 8 bases and J 4 bases, with 17 bases left between them. CDR1 is LNHDA and CDR2 is SQIVND in the germline V gene (reference sequence). In DNA form, the CDR3 reads TGTGCCAGTTGCCCCGGGACAATGGCCACTGAAGCTTTCTTT. This translates into CASCPGTMATEAFF.

CDR3: CASSLASETGELFF. The CDR3 DNA follows: TGCGCCAGCAGCTTGGCCTCCGAGACCGGGGAGCTGTTTTTT. This chain connects TRBV5-1 to TRBJ2-2, with D unclear. The CDR3 sequence is 14 residues long. Germline V lookup: CDR1 SGHRS, CDR2 YFSETQ. Trimming left V 0 bases short and J 5 bases short, with 8 bases between.

The V and J genes are TRBV27 and TRBJ2-4, with TRBD1 identical over 8 bases. The V gene end was trimmed by 4 bases and the J gene end by 3 bases; junction bases not matched to a gene: 11. This CDR3 region has 17 residues. Germline assignment: CDR1 MNHEY and CDR2 SMNVEV (reference sequence). CDR3 bases: TGTGCCAGCAGTTCTCTCCGGACAGGGTGGGACAAAAACATTCAGTACTTC. This gives the protein CASSSLRTGWDKNIQYF.

The rearrangement joins TRBV6-1 to TRBJ1-3; D is uncertain. This CDR3 has 13 amino acids. V lost 6 bases and J 3 bases, leaving 9 bases between the germline ends. Germline V CDR1 and CDR2: MNHNS, SASEGT. In nucleotides, the CDR3 is TGTGCCAGCAGGAGCCTCGTTGGAAACACCATATATTTT. This sequence encodes CASRSLVGNTIYF.

The chain carries TRBV9 and TRBJ2-1; TRBD2 agrees at 13 bases. The CDR3 covers 16 residues. V shed 4 bases and J 5 bases; nucleotides not matched to a gene: 6. Germline CDR1 SGDLS, CDR2 YYNGEE. CDR3 loop: CASSRGTSGIDNEQFF. The CDR3 DNA sequence: TGTGCCAGCAGCAGAGGGACTAGCGGGATCGACAATGAGCAGTTCTTC.

The table lists this clone with a few counts. This rearrangement joins TRBV7-9 to TRBJ2-1, with D possibly being TRBD2 (5 bases). Looked up from germline, CDR1 is SEHNR and CDR2 is FQNEAQ (reference sequence). Trimming pared 7 bases from V and 6 bases from J, leaving 13 bases between. The CDR3 covers 13 residues. Here the CDR3 DNA reads TGTGCCAGCATCCTGCGACGGGGCAATGAGCAGTTCTTC. Protein product: CASILRRGNEQFF.

The chain combines TRBV5-1 with TRBJ2-2; tentatively, D is TRBD2 (6 bases). The CDR3 has 16 residues. Trimming took off 4 bases at V and 3 bases at J, with 16 bases between the two ends. Germline loops: CDR1 SGHRS, CDR2 YFSETQ. CDR3 residues: CASSHRGRDYTGELFF. The CDR3 DNA reads TGCGCCAGCAGCCACCGAGGGCGGGATTACACCGGGGAGCTGTTTTTT. Full variable domain (rest looked up from reference TRBV5-1 and TRBJ2-2): KAGVTQTPRYLIKTRGQQVTLSCSPISGHRSVSWYQQTPGQGLQFLFEYFSETQRNKGNFPGRFSGRQFSNSRSEMNVSTLELGDSALYLCASSHRGRDYTGELFFGEGSRLTVL.

This rearrangement joins TRBV14 to TRBJ2-5, with D hard to call. This CDR3 has 15 amino acids. V gave up 0 bases and J gave up 3 bases, with 11 bases separating them. From germline, CDR1 is SGHDN and CDR2 FVKESK. This CDR3 reads CASSQDTRLKETQYF. The CDR3 DNA reads TGTGCCAGCAGCCAAGATACACGACTTAAAGAGACCCAGTACTTC.

This clone was counted a single time. The chain carries TRBV27 and TRBJ2-2, with D uncertain. Trimming left V 5 bases short and J 1 base short, with 5 bases between. CDR1 is MNHEY, CDR2 SMNVEV, per germline (reference sequence). This CDR3 is 13 amino acids long. CDR3 in amino acids: CASSIQNTGELFF. The CDR3 DNA reads as TGTGCCAGCAGTATTCAGAACACCGGGGAGCTGTTTTTT.

The chain employs TRBV18 and TRBJ1-3; 9 positions match TRBD1. The CDR3 extends over 15 amino acids. Germline CDR1 is KGHSH and CDR2 is LQKENI. With V trimmed by 3 bases and J by 3 bases, 3 bases remained unmatched. CDR3 nucleotides: TGTGCCAGCTCACCGGGACAGGGATTTGGAAACACCATATATTTT. Translating gives CASSPGQGFGNTIYF.

The gene calls are TRBV7-2 and TRBJ1-2, with D perhaps TRBD1 (6 bases). Per germline, CDR1 SGHTA and CDR2 FQGNSA. CDR3 length: 14 amino acids. V lost 5 bases and J lost 8, with 18 bases in between. CDR3 DNA: TGTGCCAGCAGCCCACGGCCCAGACAGGACGGCTACACCTTC. It yields the protein CASSPRPRQDGYTF.

This chain links TRBV27 with TRBJ1-5; D not resolved. CDR3 length: 13 residues. CDR1 is MNHEY, CDR2 SMNVEV, per germline (reference sequence). With 0 bases removed from V and 6 bases from J, the gap between germline ends came to 6 bases. CDR3 sequence reads: CASSLSGGQPQHF. For the CDR3, the DNA is TGTGCCAGCAGTTTATCCGGTGGTCAGCCCCAGCATTTT.

J is TRBJ2-7 and V is TRBV9; a possible D gene is TRBD2 (5 bases). This CDR3 comprises 14 residues. Deletions cut 0 bases from V and 6 bases from J, with 13 bases between. The germline gives CDR1 SGDLS, CDR2 YYNGEE. As DNA, the CDR3 is TGTGCCAGCAGCGTAGTCGGGAACGTCGCCGAGCAGTACTTC. Protein sequence: CASSVVGNVAEQYF.

The chain recombines TRBV19 with TRBJ1-3, with D unresolved. The length of the CDR3 is 17 residues. CDR1 is LNHDA and CDR2 is SQIVND in the germline V gene (reference sequence). V lost 1 base and J lost 0, with 13 bases in between. The CDR3 DNA reads as TGTGCCAGTAGTATAGTCTTAAGACGGGGCTCTGGAAACACCATATATTTT. Protein: CASSIVLRRGSGNTIYF. Variable domain in full (rest from reference TRBV19 and TRBJ1-3): DGGITQSPKYLFRKEGQNVTLSCEQNLNHDAMYWYRQDPGQGLRLIYYSQIVNDFQKGDIAEGYSVSREKKESFPLTVTSAQKNPTAFYLCASSIVLRRGSGNTIYFGEGSWLTVV.